The rows below give T cell receptor beta chains drawn from one sample of a study of OX40 agonist ivuxolimab in advanced cancers. The repertoire was sequenced with immunoSEQ multiplex PCR; TCRdb's copy has only in-frame clones and lacks some. The table records about 71,000 clones, about 81% of them present only once. The material was CD4+ or CD8+ T cells sorted from blood, obtained in a trial of the OX40 agonist ivuxolimab. The receptors come from an adult with an advanced solid tumor such as melanoma, head and neck, liver or kidney cancer. The CDR3 runs from the conserved cysteine through the conserved F or W. A D gene is named only where the DNA matches it firmly. Clone size is given for some rows only: seen once, a few or many times, or a class if the clone is expanded.

CDR3 length,V gene,J gene,D gene,clone size,CDR3 protein,CDR3 DNA
16,TRBV5-1,TRBJ1-2,TRBD1,NA,CASATGGDVIGDGYTF,TGCGCCAGCGCGACAGGGGGCGACGTGATTGGGGATGGCTACACCTTC
15,TRBV4-1,TRBJ2-3,TRBD1,NA,CASSRQGKLSDTQYF,TGCGCCAGCAGCCGACAGGGGAAGCTTTCAGATACGCAGTATTTT
17,TRBV21-1,TRBJ2-1,NA,NA,CASSPRLLAEDYNEQFF,TGTGCCAGCAGTCCTAGACTCTTAGCGGAGGACTACAATGAGCAGTTCTTC
12,TRBV29-1,TRBJ1-1,NA,NA,CSGRGGNTEAFF,TGCAGCGGACGAGGGGGGAACACTGAAGCTTTCTTT
13,TRBV5-6,TRBJ2-2,NA,NA,CASSLELTGELFF,TGTGCCAGCAGCCTCGAATTAACCGGGGAGCTGTTTTTT
13,TRBV2,TRBJ1-6,NA,NA,CASSEGGDSPLHF,TGTGCCAGCAGTGAAGGAGGGGATTCACCCCTCCACTTT
14,TRBV14,TRBJ1-2,NA,NA,CASSQDSKGYGYTF,TGTGCCAGCAGCCAAGATAGCAAGGGCTATGGCTACACCTTC
12,TRBV19,TRBJ2-3,NA,NA,CASSNNPDTQYF,TGTGCCAGTAGCAACAACCCAGATACGCAGTATTTT
13,TRBV5-6,TRBJ2-5,TRBD1,NA,CASSFQGAETQYF,TGTGCCAGCAGCTTTCAGGGGGCAGAGACCCAGTACTTC
14,TRBV19,TRBJ1-1,TRBD1,NA,CASTDRGGQYEAFF,TGTGCCAGTACCGACAGGGGAGGACAGTATGAAGCTTTCTTT
14,TRBV7-9,TRBJ1-5,NA,NA,CASTHSDSNQPQHF,TGTGCCAGCACCCACAGCGATAGCAATCAGCCCCAGCATTTT
14,TRBV27,TRBJ1-2,TRBD1,few,CASMKGSGGLGYTF,TGTGCCAGCATGAAGGGATCAGGGGGCCTTGGCTACACCTTC
17,TRBV4-3,TRBJ1-3,NA,NA,CASSQESRRSSGNTIYF,TGCGCCAGCAGCCAAGAGTCCAGGCGGAGCTCTGGAAACACCATATATTTT
15,TRBV6-6,TRBJ2-1,TRBD2,NA,CASIKRGSSYNEQFF,TGTGCCAGCATAAAGCGGGGGAGCTCCTACAATGAGCAGTTCTTC
15,TRBV18,TRBJ2-7,NA,NA,CASSPNARTDYEQYF,TGTGCCAGCTCACCCAACGCCAGGACAGATTACGAGCAGTACTTC
15,TRBV19,TRBJ2-3,TRBD2,NA,CASSEQRGAADTQYF,TGTGCCAGTAGTGAGCAGCGGGGGGCCGCAGATACGCAGTATTTT
12,TRBV29-1,TRBJ2-3,NA,NA,CSADPSTDTQYF,TGCAGCGCCGACCCGAGCACAGATACGCAGTATTTT
13,TRBV5-1,TRBJ1-4,NA,few,CASSEGSNEKLFF,TGCGCCAGCAGCGAAGGATCTAATGAAAAACTGTTTTTT
15,TRBV6-1,TRBJ2-6,NA,NA,CASSEWRPGANVLTF,TGTGCCAGCAGTGAATGGCGGCCTGGGGCCAACGTCCTGACTTTC
15,TRBV6-5,TRBJ2-7,NA,NA,CASRDGQSPSYEQYF,TGTGCCAGCCGGGACGGACAGTCTCCCTCCTACGAGCAGTACTTC
15,TRBV5-1,TRBJ1-6,TRBD1,few,CASTTTGGAYSPLHF,TGCGCCAGCACCACCACAGGGGGCGCCTATTCACCCCTCCACTTT